The following is a TCR beta chain sequence with its context. This CDR3 region has 16 residues. The V end lost 6 bases, the J end lost 2 bases, and 20 bases lay between the germline ends. Per the germline V gene, CDR1 is MDHEN and CDR2 is SYDVKM. This specimen comes from a study of shared clonotypes between healthy human individuals. TCRdb's table, derived via immunoSEQ multiplex PCR, lists solely in-frame clones and lacks some. The data hold around 1.9 million clones, with around 95% observed a single time. Naive CD8 cells lacked CD45RO, underwent positive selection for CCR7 and left out terminally differentiated effector memory CD45RA+ cells.

The receptor was derived from a man in his late teens or twenties in good health. Some clones in this sample may be carry-over from other donors' samples. Sequencing used naive CD8+ T cells from PBMCs. The rearrangement joins TRBV28 to TRBJ2-7; tentatively, D is TRBD2 (6 bases). In nucleotides, the CDR3 is TGTGCCAGCAGCCTTCCTGAGGCGGGATCTACCTACGAGCAGTACTTC. As protein: CASSLPEAGSTYEQYF. Full variable domain (rest looked up from reference TRBV28 and TRBJ2-7): DVKVTQSSRYLVKRTGEKVFLECVQDMDHENMFWYRQDPGLGLRLIYFSYDVKMKEKGDIPEGYSVSREKKERFSLILESASTNQTSMYLCASSLPEAGSTYEQYFGPGTRLTVT.